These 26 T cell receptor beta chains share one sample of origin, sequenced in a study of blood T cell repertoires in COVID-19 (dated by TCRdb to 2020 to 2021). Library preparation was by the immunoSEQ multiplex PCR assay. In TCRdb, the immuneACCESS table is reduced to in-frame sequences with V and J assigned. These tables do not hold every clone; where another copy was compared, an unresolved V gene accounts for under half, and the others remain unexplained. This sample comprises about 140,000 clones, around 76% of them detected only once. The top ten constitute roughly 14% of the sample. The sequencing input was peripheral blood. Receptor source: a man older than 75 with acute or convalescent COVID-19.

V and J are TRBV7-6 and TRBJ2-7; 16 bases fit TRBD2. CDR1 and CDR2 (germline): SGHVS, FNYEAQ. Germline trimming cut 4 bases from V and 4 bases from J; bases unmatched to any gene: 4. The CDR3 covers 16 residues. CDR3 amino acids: CASSSGTSGGVYEQYF. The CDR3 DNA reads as TGTGCCAGCAGCTCGGGGACTAGCGGGGGGGTTTACGAGCAGTACTTC.

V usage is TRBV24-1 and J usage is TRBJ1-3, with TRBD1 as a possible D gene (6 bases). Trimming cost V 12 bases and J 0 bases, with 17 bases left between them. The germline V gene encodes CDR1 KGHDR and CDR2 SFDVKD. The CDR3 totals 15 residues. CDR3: CAPPPQGSSGNTIYF. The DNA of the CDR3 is TGTGCCCCACCCCCACAGGGATCCTCTGGAAACACCATATATTTT.

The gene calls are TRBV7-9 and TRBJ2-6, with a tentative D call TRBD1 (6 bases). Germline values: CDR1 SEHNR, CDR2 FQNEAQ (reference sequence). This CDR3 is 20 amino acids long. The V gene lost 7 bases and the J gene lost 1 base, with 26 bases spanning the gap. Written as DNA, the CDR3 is TGTGCCAGCACCTTCCGGTTAACAGGGATTTCCTTTTCTGGGGCCAACGTCCTGACTTTC. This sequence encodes CASTFRLTGISFSGANVLTF.

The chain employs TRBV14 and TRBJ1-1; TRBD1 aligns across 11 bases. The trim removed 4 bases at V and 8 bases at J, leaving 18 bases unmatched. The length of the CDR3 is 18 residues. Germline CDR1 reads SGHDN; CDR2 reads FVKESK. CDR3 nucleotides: TGTGCCAGCAGCCGAGGCCTGAAACAGGGGACAGGGGGTTCCGAAGCTTTCTTT. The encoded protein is CASSRGLKQGTGGSEAFF.

As DNA, the CDR3 is TGTGCCAGCAGCGCAGACCCGCGGGGGGCGGCGGGTGAAGCTTTCTTT. This gives the protein CASSADPRGAAGEAFF. This sequence joins TRBV7-9 and TRBJ1-1, with D possibly being TRBD1 (6 bases). Germline CDR1 and CDR2: SEHNR and FQNEAQ (reference sequence). V shed 5 bases and J shed 7 bases, with 23 bases lying between them. The CDR3 has 16 amino acids.

The chain's CDR3 is CSASRGNQPQHF. The CDR3 region has the DNA TGCAGTGCTAGTCGGGGGAATCAGCCCCAGCATTTT. This sequence joins TRBV20-1 and TRBJ1-5, with D possibly matching TRBD1 (5 bases). The V end was cut by 3 bases, the J end by 4 bases, with 7 bases between. This CDR3 is built from 12 residues. CDR1 is DFQATT and CDR2 is SNEGSKA in the germline V gene (reference sequence).

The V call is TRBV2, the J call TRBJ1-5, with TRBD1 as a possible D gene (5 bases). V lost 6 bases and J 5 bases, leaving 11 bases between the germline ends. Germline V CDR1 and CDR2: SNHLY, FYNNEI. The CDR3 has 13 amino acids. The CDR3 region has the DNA TGTGCCAGCAGGCAGGGATCGGATCAGCCCCAGCATTTT. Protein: CASRQGSDQPQHF.

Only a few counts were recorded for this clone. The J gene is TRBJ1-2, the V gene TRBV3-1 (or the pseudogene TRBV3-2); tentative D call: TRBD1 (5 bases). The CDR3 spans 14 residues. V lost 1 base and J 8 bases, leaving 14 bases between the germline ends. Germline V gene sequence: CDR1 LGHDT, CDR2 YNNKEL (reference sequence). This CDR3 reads CASSQVRGSYGYTF. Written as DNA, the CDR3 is TGTGCCAGCAGCCAAGTTAGGGGTTCGTACGGCTACACCTTC.

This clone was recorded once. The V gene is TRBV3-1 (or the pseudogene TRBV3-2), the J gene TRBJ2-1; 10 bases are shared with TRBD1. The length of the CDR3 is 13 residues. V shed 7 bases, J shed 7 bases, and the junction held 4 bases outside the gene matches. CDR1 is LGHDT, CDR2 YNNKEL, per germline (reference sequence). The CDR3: CASTDRGNNEQFF. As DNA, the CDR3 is TGTGCCAGCACGGACAGGGGGAATAATGAGCAGTTCTTC.

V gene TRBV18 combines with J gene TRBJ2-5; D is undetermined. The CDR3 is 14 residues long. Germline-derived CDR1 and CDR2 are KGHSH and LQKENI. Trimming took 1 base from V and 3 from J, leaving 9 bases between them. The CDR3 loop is CASSPLDNEETQYF. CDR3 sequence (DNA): TGTGCCAGCTCACCACTTGACAACGAAGAGACCCAGTACTTC.

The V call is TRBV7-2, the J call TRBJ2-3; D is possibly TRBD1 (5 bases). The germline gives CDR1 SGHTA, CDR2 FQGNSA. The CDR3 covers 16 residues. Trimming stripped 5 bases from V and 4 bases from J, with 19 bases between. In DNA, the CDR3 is TGTGCCAGCAGCCCCCCCGGGCAGGGCGCGGCAGATACGCAGTATTTT. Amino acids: CASSPPGQGAADTQYF.

The CDR3 DNA follows: TGTGCCAGCAGCGTCGGCGGGGGGGCGCCCGATGAGCAGTTCTTC. Translating it yields CASSVGGGAPDEQFF. The rearrangement links TRBV7-2 to TRBJ2-1, with TRBD2 matching 9 bases. The CDR3 runs 15 residues. The trim removed 5 bases at V and 8 bases at J, leaving 10 bases unmatched. Germline V gene sequence: CDR1 SGHTA, CDR2 FQGNSA.

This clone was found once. The CDR3 nucleotides are TGTGCCAGCAGCTTGGGGACTCTCAACACCGGGGAGCTGTTTTTT. This translates into CASSLGTLNTGELFF. The chain carries TRBV11-3 and TRBJ2-2; tentatively, D is TRBD2 (6 bases). Germline V gene lookup returns CDR1 SGHNT and CDR2 YENEEA. CDR3 size: 15 residues. V lost 3 bases and J lost 2, with 10 bases in between.

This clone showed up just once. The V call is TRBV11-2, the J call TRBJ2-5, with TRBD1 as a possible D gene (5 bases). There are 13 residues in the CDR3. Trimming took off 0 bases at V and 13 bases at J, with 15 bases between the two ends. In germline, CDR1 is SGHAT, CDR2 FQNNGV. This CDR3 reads CASSLDRTLQRYF. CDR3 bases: TGTGCCAGCAGCTTAGACCGGACACTCCAAAGGTACTTC. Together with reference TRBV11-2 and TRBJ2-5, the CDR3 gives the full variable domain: EAGVAQSPRYKIIEKRQSVAFWCNPISGHATLYWYQQILGQGPKLLIQFQNNGVVDDSQLPKDRFSAERLKGVDSTLKIQPAKLEDSAVYLCASSLDRTLQRYFGPGTRLLVL.

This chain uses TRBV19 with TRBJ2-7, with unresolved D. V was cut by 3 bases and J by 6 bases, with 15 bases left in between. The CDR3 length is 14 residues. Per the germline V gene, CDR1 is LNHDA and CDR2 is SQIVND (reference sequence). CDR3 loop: CASSIGASGGEQYF. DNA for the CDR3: TGTGCCAGTAGTATCGGTGCCTCTGGTGGCGAGCAGTACTTC.

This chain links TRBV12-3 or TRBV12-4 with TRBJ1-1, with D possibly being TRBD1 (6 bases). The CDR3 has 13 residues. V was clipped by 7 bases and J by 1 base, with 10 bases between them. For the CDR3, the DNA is TGTGCCAGCATGAGACAGGAGAACACTGAAGCTTTCTTT. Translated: CASMRQENTEAFF.

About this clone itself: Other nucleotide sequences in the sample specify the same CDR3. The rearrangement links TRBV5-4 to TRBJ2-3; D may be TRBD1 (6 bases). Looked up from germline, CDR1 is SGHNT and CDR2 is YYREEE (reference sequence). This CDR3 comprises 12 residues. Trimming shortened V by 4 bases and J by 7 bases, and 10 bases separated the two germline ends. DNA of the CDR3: TGTGCCAGCAGCCTAGACAGGAATACGCAGTATTTT. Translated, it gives CASSLDRNTQYF.

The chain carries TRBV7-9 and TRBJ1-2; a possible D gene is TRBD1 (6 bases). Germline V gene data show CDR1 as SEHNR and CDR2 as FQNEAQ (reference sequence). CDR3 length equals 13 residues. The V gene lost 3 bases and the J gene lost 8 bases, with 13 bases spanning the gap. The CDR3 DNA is TGTGCCAGCAGCTTTAGACAGGCGCCCGGCTACACCTTC. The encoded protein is CASSFRQAPGYTF.

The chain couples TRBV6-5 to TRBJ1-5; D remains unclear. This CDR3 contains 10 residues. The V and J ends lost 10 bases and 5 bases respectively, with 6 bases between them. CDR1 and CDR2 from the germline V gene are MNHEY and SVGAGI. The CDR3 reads CANYHQPQHF. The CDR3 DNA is TGTGCCAACTACCATCAGCCCCAGCATTTT.

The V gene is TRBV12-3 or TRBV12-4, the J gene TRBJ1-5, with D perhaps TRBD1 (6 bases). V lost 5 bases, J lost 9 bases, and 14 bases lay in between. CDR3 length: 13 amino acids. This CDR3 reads CASSPGVQSPQHF. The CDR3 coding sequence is TGTGCCAGCAGTCCAGGGGTACAATCGCCCCAGCATTTT.

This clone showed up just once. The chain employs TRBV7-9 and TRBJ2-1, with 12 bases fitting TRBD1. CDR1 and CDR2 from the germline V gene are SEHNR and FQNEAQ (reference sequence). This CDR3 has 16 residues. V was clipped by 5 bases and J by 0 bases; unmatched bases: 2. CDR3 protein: CASSPGQGASYNEQFF. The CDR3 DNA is TGTGCCAGCAGCCCGGGACAGGGGGCCTCCTACAATGAGCAGTTCTTC.

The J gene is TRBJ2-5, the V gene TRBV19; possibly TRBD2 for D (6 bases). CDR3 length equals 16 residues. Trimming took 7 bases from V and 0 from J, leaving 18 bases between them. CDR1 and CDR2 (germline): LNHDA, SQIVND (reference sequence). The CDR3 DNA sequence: TGTGCCAGTACCTTACTCGAGGCGGGGTACCAAGAGACCCAGTACTTC. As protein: CASTLLEAGYQETQYF.

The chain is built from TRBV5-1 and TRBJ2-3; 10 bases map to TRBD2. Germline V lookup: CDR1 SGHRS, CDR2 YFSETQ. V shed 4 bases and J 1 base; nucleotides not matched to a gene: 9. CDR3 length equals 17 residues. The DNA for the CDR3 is TGCGCCAGCAGCCCGGGGGCGCTAGCGGGGGGCACAGATACGCAGTATTTT. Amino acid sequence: CASSPGALAGGTDTQYF.

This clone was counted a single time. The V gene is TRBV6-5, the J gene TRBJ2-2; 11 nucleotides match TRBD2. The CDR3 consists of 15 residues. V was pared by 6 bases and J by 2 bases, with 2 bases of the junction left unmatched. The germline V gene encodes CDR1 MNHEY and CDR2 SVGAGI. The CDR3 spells CASRGLAANTGELFF. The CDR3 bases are TGTGCCAGCAGGGGACTAGCGGCAAACACCGGGGAGCTGTTTTTT.

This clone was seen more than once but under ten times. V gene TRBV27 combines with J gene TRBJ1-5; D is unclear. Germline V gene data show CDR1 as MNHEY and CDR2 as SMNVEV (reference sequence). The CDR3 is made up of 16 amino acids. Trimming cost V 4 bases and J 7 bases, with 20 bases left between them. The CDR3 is CASSSFALVGGQPQHF. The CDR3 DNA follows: TGTGCCAGCAGTTCCTTCGCTTTAGTAGGAGGACAGCCCCAGCATTTT.

CDR3 region: CASSQDRVTARNTEAFF. The CDR3 nucleotides are TGTGCCAGCAGCCAAGATCGGGTGACAGCGAGGAACACTGAAGCTTTCTTT. This sequence joins TRBV14 and TRBJ1-1, with D possibly being TRBD1 (5 bases). From germline, CDR1 is SGHDN and CDR2 FVKESK. The CDR3 covers 17 residues. V gave up 0 bases and J gave up 1 base, with 15 bases separating them.